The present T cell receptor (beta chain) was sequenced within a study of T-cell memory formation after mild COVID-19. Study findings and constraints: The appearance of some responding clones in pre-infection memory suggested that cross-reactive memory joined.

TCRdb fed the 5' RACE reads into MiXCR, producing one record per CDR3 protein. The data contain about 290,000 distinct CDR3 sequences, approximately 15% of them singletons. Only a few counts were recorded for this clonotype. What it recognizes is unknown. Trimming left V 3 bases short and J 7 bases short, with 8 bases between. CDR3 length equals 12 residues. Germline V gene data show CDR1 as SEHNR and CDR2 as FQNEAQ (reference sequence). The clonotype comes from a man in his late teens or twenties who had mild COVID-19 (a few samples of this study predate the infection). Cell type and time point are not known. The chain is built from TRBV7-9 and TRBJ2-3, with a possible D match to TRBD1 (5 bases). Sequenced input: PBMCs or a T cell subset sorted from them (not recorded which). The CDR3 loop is CASSLDTNTQYF. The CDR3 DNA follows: TGTGCCAGCAGCTTGGACACTAATACGCAGTATTTT. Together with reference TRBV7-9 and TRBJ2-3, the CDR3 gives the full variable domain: DTGVSQNPRHKITKRGQNVTFRCDPISEHNRLYWYRQTLGQGPEFLTYFQNEAQLEKSRLLSDRFSAERPKGSFSTLEIQRTEQGDSAMYLCASSLDTNTQYFGPGTRLTVL.